This T cell receptor (beta chain) was obtained from a study of shared clonotypes between healthy human individuals. About the research overall: Serving as donors were two women and a few men, whose ages spanned 18 to 49. Each donor's CD4 naive and CD4 memory cells filled three plates apiece, CD8 naive two, and CD8 memory one.

Naive CD8 cells were CD45RO-negative, positively selected for CCR7, excluding terminally differentiated effector memory CD45RA+ cells. V shed 1 base and J shed 10 bases, with 10 bases lying between them. Germline values: CDR1 SQVTM, CDR2 ANQGSEA. The CDR3 covers 11 residues. Sorted-subset replicate PCRs used around 200 ng DNA, roughly 28,000 T cell genomes. Profiling relied on immunoSEQ multiplex PCR, and the TCRdb table lists in-frame clones only, not all of them. The table lists roughly 2.1 million clones, about 92% of them singletons. The source of this sequence is a man aged 18 to 30 in good health. Some clones in this sample may be carry-over from other donors' samples. V gene TRBV29-1 combines with J gene TRBJ1-1; D not certain. The source material was naive CD8+ T cells from PBMCs. The CDR3 reads CSVEGRFGAFF. CDR3 DNA sequence: TGCAGCGTTGAAGGGCGATTTGGAGCTTTCTTT. The full variable domain, rest sourced from reference TRBV29-1 and TRBJ1-1, is SAVISQKPSRDICQRGTSLTIQCQVDSQVTMMFWYRQQPGQSLTLIATANQGSEATYESGFVIDKFPISRPNLTFSTLTVSNMSPEDSSIYLCSVEGRFGAFFGQGTRLTVV.